One T cell receptor (beta chain) is described in this entry. The CDR3 loop spans 15 amino acids. V lost 6 bases and J lost 4; bases outside the gene matches: 5. The sample is drawn from a study of identical twins. TCRdb used MiXCR to reprocess the 5' RACE reads, holding one entry per CDR3 protein. In the table there are a few hundred thousand distinct CDR3 sequences, roughly 24% of which are singletons. Another study also made use of these data, one on T cells expressing NK-cell markers.

This chain uses TRBV12-3 or TRBV12-4 with TRBJ1-4, with 10 bases fitting TRBD1. The sample taken for sequencing was CD4+ T cells sorted from blood. This TCR came from a woman under 30 in good health. The CDR3 bases are TGTGCCAGCAGCGTCGGGACAGGGGATAATGAAAAACTGTTTTTT. It specifies CASSVGTGDNEKLFF.